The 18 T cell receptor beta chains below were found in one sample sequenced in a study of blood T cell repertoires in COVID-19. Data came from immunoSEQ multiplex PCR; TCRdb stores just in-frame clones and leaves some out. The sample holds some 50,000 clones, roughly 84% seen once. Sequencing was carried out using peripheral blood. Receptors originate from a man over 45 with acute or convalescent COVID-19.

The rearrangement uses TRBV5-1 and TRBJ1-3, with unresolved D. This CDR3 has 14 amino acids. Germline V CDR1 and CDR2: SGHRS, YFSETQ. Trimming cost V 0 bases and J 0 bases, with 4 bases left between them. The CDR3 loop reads CASSLGDSGNTIYF. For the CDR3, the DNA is TGCGCCAGCAGCTTGGGCGACTCTGGAAACACCATATATTTT.

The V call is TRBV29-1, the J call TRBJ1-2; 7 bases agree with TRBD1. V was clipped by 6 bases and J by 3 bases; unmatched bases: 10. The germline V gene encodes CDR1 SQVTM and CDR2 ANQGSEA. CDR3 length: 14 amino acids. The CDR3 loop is CSVRQGITDYGYTF. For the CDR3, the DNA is TGCAGCGTGAGACAGGGAATAACCGACTATGGCTACACCTTC.

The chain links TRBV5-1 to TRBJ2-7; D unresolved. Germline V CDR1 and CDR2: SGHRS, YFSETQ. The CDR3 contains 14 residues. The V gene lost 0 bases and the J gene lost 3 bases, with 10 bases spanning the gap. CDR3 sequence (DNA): TGCGCCAGCAGCTTGGATTCAGTAAACTACGAGCAGTACTTC. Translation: CASSLDSVNYEQYF.

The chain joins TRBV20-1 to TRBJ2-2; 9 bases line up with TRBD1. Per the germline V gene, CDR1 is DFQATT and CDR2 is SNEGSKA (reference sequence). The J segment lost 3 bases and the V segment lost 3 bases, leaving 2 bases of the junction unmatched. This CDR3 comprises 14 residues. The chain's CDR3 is CSASWDRDTGELFF. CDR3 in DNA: TGCAGTGCTAGTTGGGACAGGGACACCGGGGAGCTGTTTTTT.

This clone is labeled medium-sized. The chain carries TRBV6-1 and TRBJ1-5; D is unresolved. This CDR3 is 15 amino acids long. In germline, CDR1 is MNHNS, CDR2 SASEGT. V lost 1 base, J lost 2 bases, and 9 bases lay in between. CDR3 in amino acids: CASSEGAIGNQPQHF. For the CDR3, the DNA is TGTGCCAGCAGTGAAGGGGCTATTGGCAATCAGCCCCAGCATTTT.

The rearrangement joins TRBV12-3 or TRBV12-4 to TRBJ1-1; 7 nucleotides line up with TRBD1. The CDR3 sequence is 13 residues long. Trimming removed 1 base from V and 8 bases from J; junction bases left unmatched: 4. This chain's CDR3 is CASSLVWDSEAFF. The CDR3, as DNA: TGTGCCAGCAGTTTAGTTTGGGACAGCGAAGCTTTCTTT.

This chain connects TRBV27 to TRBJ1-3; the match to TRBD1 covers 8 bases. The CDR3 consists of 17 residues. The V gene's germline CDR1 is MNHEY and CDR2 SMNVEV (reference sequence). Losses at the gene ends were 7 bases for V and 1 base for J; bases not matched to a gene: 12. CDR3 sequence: CASTSKGQDKSGNTIYF. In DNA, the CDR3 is TGTGCCAGCACCTCTAAGGGACAGGATAAATCTGGAAACACCATATATTTT.

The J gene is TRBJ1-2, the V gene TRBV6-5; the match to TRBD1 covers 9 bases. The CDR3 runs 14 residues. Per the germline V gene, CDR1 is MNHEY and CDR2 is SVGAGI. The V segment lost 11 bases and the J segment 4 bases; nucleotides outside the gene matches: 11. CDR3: CASLQGAFTYGYTF. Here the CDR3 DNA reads TGTGCCTCTTTACAGGGGGCTTTTACCTATGGCTACACCTTC.

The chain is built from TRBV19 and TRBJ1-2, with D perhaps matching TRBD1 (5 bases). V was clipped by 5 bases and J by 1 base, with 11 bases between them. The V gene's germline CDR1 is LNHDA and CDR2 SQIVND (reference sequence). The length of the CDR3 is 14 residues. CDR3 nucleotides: TGTGCCAGTAGTCGCGGGGGTTTTAACTATGGCTACACCTTC. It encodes CASSRGGFNYGYTF.

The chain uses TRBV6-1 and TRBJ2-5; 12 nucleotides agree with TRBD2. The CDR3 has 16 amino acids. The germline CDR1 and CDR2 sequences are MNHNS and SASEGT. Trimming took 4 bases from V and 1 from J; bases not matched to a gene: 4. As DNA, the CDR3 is TGTGCCAGCAGTGCCTCTAGCGGGGGGGTCCAAGAGACCCAGTACTTC. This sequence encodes CASSASSGGVQETQYF.

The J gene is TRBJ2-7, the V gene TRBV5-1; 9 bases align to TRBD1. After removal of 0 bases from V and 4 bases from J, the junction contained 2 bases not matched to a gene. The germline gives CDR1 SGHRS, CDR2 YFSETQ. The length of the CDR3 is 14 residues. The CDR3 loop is CASSLVQGAYEQYF. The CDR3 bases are TGCGCCAGCAGCTTGGTACAGGGGGCTTACGAGCAGTACTTC.

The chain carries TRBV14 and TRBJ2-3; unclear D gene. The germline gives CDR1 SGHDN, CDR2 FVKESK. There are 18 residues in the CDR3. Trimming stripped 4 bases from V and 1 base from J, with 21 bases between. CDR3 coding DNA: TGTGCCAGCAGCCCACCACGTTTTCGACAACCTCGCACAGATACGCAGTATTTT. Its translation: CASSPPRFRQPRTDTQYF.

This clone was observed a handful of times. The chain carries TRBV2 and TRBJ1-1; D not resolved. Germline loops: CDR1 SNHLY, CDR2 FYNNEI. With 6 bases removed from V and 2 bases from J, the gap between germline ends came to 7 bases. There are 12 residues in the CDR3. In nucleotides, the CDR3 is TGTGCCAGCAGAACTACAAACACTGAAGCTTTCTTT. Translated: CASRTTNTEAFF.

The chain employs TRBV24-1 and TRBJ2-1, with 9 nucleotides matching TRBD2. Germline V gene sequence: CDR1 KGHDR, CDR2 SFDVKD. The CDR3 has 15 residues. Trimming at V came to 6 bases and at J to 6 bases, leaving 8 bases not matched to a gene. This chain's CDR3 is CATSPAGGVSNEQFF. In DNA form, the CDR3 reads TGTGCCACCAGTCCGGCGGGGGGGGTGTCCAATGAGCAGTTCTTC.

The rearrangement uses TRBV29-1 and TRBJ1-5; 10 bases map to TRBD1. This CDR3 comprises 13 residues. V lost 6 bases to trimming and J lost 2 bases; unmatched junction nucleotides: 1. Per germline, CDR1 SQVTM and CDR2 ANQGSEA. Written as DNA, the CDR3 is TGCAGCGTCGGGACAGGGGGCAATCAGCCCCAGCATTTT. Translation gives CSVGTGGNQPQHF.

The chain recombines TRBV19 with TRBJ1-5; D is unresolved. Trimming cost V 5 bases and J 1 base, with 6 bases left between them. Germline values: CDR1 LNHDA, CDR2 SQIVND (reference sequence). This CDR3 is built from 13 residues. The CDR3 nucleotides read TGTGCCAGTAGTCCCCTCAGCAATCAGCCCCAGCATTTT. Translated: CASSPLSNQPQHF.

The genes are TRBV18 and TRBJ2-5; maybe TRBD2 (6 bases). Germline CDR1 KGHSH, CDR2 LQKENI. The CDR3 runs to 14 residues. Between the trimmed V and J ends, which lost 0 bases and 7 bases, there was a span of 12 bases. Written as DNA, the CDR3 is TGTGCCAGCTCACCACCGGCGGGATCTGGGACCCAGTACTTC. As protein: CASSPPAGSGTQYF.

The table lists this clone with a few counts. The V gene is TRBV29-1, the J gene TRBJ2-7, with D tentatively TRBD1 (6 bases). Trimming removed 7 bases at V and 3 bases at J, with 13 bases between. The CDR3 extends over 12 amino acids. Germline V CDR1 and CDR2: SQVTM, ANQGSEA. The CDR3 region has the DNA TGCAGCGGCCGGGACACATTCTACGAGCAGTACTTC. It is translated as CSGRDTFYEQYF.